This TCR beta chain comes out of a study of T-cell memory formation after mild COVID-19. This clonotype came up a few times. cDNA libraries for TCR alpha and TCR beta, carrying sample barcodes and UMIs, came from 5'RACE with constant-segment primers. TCRdb recomputed calls from the 5' RACE reads with MiXCR, one row per CDR3 protein. The data show 150,000 to 200,000 distinct CDR3 sequences, 9.5% to 13% seen once. The CDR3 extends over 13 amino acids. V lost 2 bases and J 1 base, leaving 4 bases between the germline ends. Germline V lookup: CDR1 MNHEY, CDR2 SVGAGI. The origin of this receptor is a man younger than 35 who had mild COVID-19 (a few samples of this study predate the infection). Cell type and time point are not known. The gene calls are TRBV6-5 and TRBJ2-3, with D unclear. Sequencing was done on a sample of PBMCs or a T cell subset sorted from them (not recorded which). The CDR3 DNA is TGTGCCAGCAGTTACGCGCGCACAGATACGCAGTATTTT. This gives the protein CASSYARTDTQYF.